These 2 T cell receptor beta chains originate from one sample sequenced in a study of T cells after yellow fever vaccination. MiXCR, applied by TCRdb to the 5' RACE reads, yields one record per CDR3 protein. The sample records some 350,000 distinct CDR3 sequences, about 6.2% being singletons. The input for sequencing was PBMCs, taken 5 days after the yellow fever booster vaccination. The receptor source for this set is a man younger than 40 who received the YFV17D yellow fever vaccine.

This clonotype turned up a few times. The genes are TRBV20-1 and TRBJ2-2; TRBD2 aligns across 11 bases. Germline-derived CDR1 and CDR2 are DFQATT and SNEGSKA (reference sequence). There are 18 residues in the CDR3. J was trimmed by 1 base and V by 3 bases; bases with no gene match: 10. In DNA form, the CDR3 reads TGCAGTGCTAGTTCCCGAGCGACTAGCGGGATGAACACCGGGGAGCTGTTTTTT. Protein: CSASSRATSGMNTGELFF.

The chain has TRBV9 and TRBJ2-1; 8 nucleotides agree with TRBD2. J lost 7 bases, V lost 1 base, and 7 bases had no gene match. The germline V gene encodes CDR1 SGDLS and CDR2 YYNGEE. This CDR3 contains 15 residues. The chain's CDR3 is CASSVRAGDGNEQFF. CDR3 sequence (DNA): TGTGCCAGCAGCGTACGAGCGGGAGACGGGAATGAGCAGTTCTTC.